This is a list of T cell receptor beta chains from one sample in a study of cytomegalovirus exposure and HLA in healthy donors. TCRdb keeps only in-frame clones here, not all; method: immunoSEQ multiplex PCR. The table lists 150,000 to 200,000 clones, roughly 77% of them singletons. Specimen: PBMCs. These TCRs come from a woman aged 25-40 years in good health and CMV-seronegative. CDR3s include the opening cysteine and the closing phenylalanine or tryptophan. Fields, in order: V gene, J gene, clone size, D gene, CDR3 protein, CDR3 DNA. The D gene is left open where the match is weak. The size of a clone is reported for some rows only, either as once, few or many, or as a class for expanded clones.

TRBV11-3	TRBJ1-5	.	.	CASSLRAGDDNQPQHF	TGTGCCAGCAGCTTAAGGGCGGGGGACGACAATCAGCCCCAGCATTTT
TRBV4-1	TRBJ1-5	.	TRBD1	CASSRFDRDIQPQHF	TGCGCCAGCAGCCGGTTTGACAGGGATATTCAGCCCCAGCATTTT
TRBV14	TRBJ1-2	.	.	CASSQERGIGGYTF	TGTGCCAGCAGCCAAGAAAGGGGGATAGGTGGCTACACCTTC
TRBV5-6	TRBJ2-2	.	.	CASSQRALNTGELFF	TGTGCCAGCAGCCAGCGAGCTCTGAACACCGGGGAGCTGTTTTTT
TRBV28	TRBJ2-7	.	.	CASTRRRDEQYF	TGTGCCAGCACACGGCGGAGGGACGAGCAGTACTTC
TRBV5-1	TRBJ1-3	.	TRBD1	CASSLEGAAIYF	TGCGCCAGCAGCTTGGAGGGGGCAGCCATATATTTT
TRBV7-2	TRBJ1-6	.	.	CASSPAGELVGYNSPLHF	TGTGCCAGCAGCCCAGCTGGGGAGCTAGTGGGTTATAATTCACCCCTCCACTTT
TRBV29-1	TRBJ2-4	.	TRBD1	CSVEERSGQGAKNIQYF	TGCAGCGTTGAAGAGCGATCGGGACAGGGGGCCAAAAACATTCAGTACTTC
TRBV5-8	TRBJ1-5	.	.	CASSLNVAGGAQHF	TGTGCCAGCAGCTTGAACGTCGCTGGAGGAGCCCAGCATTTT
TRBV28	TRBJ1-2	once	.	CATAGGYGYTF	TGTGCCACAGCGGGGGGGTATGGCTACACCTTC